The 2 T cell receptor beta chains presented below share a single source sample, sequenced in a study of blood T cell repertoires in COVID-19 (dated by TCRdb to the early 2020s). Library prep was done by the immunoSEQ multiplex PCR assay. Drawn from immuneACCESS, this table holds only the in-frame rearrangements with V and J called that TCRdb kept. Clones are partly lost; checked studies trace under half to an unresolved V gene and leave the rest unexplained. Across this sample there are hundreds of thousands of clones, with roughly 89% seen only once. Together, the top ten hold just under 9% of the sample. Sequenced sample: PBMCs or T cells enriched from blood (not recorded which). These receptors all come from a middle-aged man who had recovered from COVID-19.

The genes are TRBV4-1 and TRBJ2-1; 9 nucleotides line up with TRBD2. The germline CDR1 and CDR2 sequences are MGHRA and YSYEKL. The CDR3 extends over 17 amino acids. V trimming: 0 bases; J trimming: 8 bases; junction bases outside the gene matches: 11. This CDR3 is CASSQDQSGGLVYEQFF. The CDR3 region has the DNA TGCGCCAGCAGCCAAGATCAGAGCGGGGGGCTCGTCTATGAGCAGTTCTTC.

This clone occurred a few times. The V and J genes are TRBV30 and TRBJ2-1; 7 bases are shared with TRBD1. The CDR3 is 15 amino acids. V was pared by 6 bases and J by 4 bases, with 12 bases of the junction left unmatched. Per germline, CDR1 GTSNPN and CDR2 SVGIG (reference sequence). CDR3 DNA sequence: TGTGCCTGTTCTACCCCGGGACAGCAGTACAATGAGCAGTTCTTC. Its protein is CACSTPGQQYNEQFF. Variable domain in full (rest from reference TRBV30 and TRBJ2-1): SQTIHQWPATLVQPVGSPLSLECTVEGTSNPNLYWYRQAAGRGLQLLFYSVGIGQISSEVPQNLSASRPQDRQFILSSKKLLLSDSGFYLCACSTPGQQYNEQFFGPGTRLTVL.